This TCR beta chain was observed in a study of blood T cell repertoires in COVID-19. The wider study: Samples representing acute and convalescent COVID-19 were sourced from the United States, Italy and Spain. T cells, B-cell-depleted T cells, or PBMCs provided the cDNA or gDNA that served as material.

Original processing methods: Amplification from reference gene primers served as the basis for estimated nucleated cell counts. Generated by immunoSEQ multiplex PCR, the TCRdb table keeps only in-frame clones and is missing some. V and J calls and clone size follow that table, whereas D and trimming were derived from the DNA. The sample has approximately 200,000 clones, roughly 84% seen once. The V gene end was trimmed by 5 bases and the J gene end by 6 bases; junction bases not matched to a gene: 2. CDR3 size: 13 residues. This rearrangement joins TRBV12-3 or TRBV12-4 to TRBJ2-1; 9 bases map to TRBD2. This clonotype was sampled from a woman aged 55-75 years who had recovered from COVID-19. Sequencing input: peripheral blood. The CDR3 coding sequence is TGTGCCAGCAGTATGGGACTAGCCAATGAGCAGTTCTTC. It encodes CASSMGLANEQFF.